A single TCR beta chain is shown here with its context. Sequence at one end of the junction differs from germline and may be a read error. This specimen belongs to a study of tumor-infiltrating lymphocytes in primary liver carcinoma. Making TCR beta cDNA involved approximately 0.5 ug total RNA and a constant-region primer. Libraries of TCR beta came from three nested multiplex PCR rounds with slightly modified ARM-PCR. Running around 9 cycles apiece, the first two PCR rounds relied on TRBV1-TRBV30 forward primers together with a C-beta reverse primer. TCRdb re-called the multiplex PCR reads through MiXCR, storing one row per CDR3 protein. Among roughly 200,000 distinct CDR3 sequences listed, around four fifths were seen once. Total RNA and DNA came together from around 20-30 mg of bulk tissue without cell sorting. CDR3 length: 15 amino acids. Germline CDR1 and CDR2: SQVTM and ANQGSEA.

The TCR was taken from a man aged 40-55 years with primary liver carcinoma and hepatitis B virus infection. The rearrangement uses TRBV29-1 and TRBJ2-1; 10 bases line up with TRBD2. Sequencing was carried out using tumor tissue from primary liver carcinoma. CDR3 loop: CSVGVAGGFYNKQFF. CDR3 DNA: TGCAGCGTTGGAGTAGCGGGAGGATTCTACAATAAGCAGTTCTTC.